This TCR beta chain was sequenced for a study of beta chain features in type 1 diabetes. The study's findings and limits: Moderate yet significant TCRB CDR3 shortening was seen in Type 1 diabetes patients in all four CD4+ subsets. VDJ junctions in type 1 diabetes patients carried more deletions and fewer insertions.

V lost 0 bases, J lost 2 bases, and 8 bases lay in between. The CDR3 extends over 14 amino acids. Germline values: CDR1 SGHRS, CDR2 YFSETQ. This clone was recorded at least ten times. What it recognizes is unknown. Expressed TCRB transcripts were sequenced after all isolated RNA was converted to cDNA. The assay was immunoSEQ multiplex PCR, and TCRdb's table has in-frame clones only and misses some. The top ten hold approximately 1% of the sample, which has fewer than 400,000 clones, 9.3% seen once. The specimen sequenced was central memory CD4+ T cells from blood. The sequence was obtained from a man aged 25 to 40 with type 1 diabetes. This sequence joins TRBV5-1 and TRBJ2-5; D could derive from TRBD1 or TRBD2 (5 bases each). Here the CDR3 reads CASSLAGAQETQYF. The CDR3 nucleotides read TGCGCCAGCAGCTTGGCCGGGGCACAAGAGACCCAGTACTTC.